This TCR beta chain was identified in a study of T cell responses to AZD1222 COVID-19 vaccine. Study outcomes and limitations: Spike-specific TCR repertoires showed rising breadth and depth after two AZD1222 doses. Only a handful of AZD1222 recipients, more than five in all, had baseline seropositivity.

CDR1 WNHNN and CDR2 SYGVQD come from the germline V gene (reference sequence). The CDR3 extends over 13 amino acids. V lost 6 bases and J 11 bases, leaving 17 bases between the germline ends. Clones were sequenced by immunoSEQ multiplex PCR, and TCRdb holds only the in-frame ones, with some missing. The table records 150,000 or so clones, roughly nine tenths of them present only once. As for this clone: Its antigen is not identified.

Sequencing was performed on peripheral blood, taken on day 0 of AZD1222 vaccination. This chain connects TRBV10-1 to TRBJ1-5, with D uncertain. The clonotype was recovered from an adult in good health. In nucleotides, the CDR3 is TGCGCCAGCAGCACGGACCCTTACGGGACCCAGCATTTT. Translating gives CASSTDPYGTQHF.